This TCR beta chain was captured by sequencing in a study of T cell repertoires in cytomegalovirus infection. Overall study: Public TCR beta signatures provided an indication of both CMV infection and a matching HLA type. The study, taken as a whole, reports: Across the ex vivo response, the dominant clonotypes were HLA-C-restricted CMV-specific TCR beta clonotypes. Adding up the frequency of public TCR beta families identified people who carried CMV plus the relevant HLA.

TCRdb analysed the reads with MiXCR anew, one entry per CDR3 protein. There are fewer than 550,000 distinct CDR3 sequences in the sample; about 15% occur only once, and roughly a quarter lies in the top ten. This clonotype was picked up a small number of times. Its cognate antigen is unknown. This clone may be a read error of a much larger clone one base away. Sequencing used CD8+ T cells from PBMCs. The sequence was obtained from a human donor in good health (CMV status not recorded). Some clones in this sample may be carry-over from other donors' samples.

The CDR3 sequence is CASSDDGYTF. CDR3 sequence (DNA): TGTGCCAGCAGTGACGATGGCTACACCTTC. V usage is TRBV25-1 and J usage is TRBJ1-2; D is unresolved. This CDR3 contains 10 residues. Trimming took off 3 bases at V and 6 bases at J, with 2 bases between the two ends. CDR1 and CDR2 from the germline V gene are MGHDK and SYGVNS.